What follows are 8 T cell receptor beta chains derived from one specimen sequenced in a study of cytomegalovirus exposure and HLA in healthy donors. Use of 60 Vbeta and 13 Jbeta primers characterized the PCR. Libraries were prepared by immunoSEQ multiplex PCR; TCRdb keeps only in-frame clonotypes and omits some of them. Here the sample spans roughly 220,000 clones, roughly 80% being singletons. The sequenced sample was PBMCs. The receptors were gathered from a man under 40 in good health and CMV-seronegative.

The genes are TRBV5-6 and TRBJ2-2, with 8 bases aligning to TRBD1. CDR3 length equals 15 residues. From germline, CDR1 is SGHDT and CDR2 YYEEEE. V lost 4 bases to trimming and J lost 0 bases; unmatched junction nucleotides: 2. The CDR3 bases are TGTGCCAGCAGCCCAGGGGGCGCGAACACCGGGGAGCTGTTTTTT. Its protein product is CASSPGGANTGELFF.

This clone appeared a single time. Other DNA sequences in the sample encode the same CDR3. The chain combines TRBV6-5 with TRBJ2-1; 11 positions match TRBD2. CDR1 is MNHEY, CDR2 SVGAGI, per germline. This CDR3 comprises 14 residues. V was pared by 4 bases and J by 6 bases, with 2 bases of the junction left unmatched. CDR3 bases: TGTGCCAGCAGTTTAGCGGGGGGGCGCAATGAGCAGTTCTTC. It yields the protein CASSLAGGRNEQFF.

This chain uses TRBV10-3 with TRBJ2-5, with 12 positions matching TRBD2. V dropped 2 bases and J dropped 2; count of bases not matched to a gene: 0. Germline V CDR1 and CDR2: ENHRY, SYGVKD. The CDR3 has 15 amino acids. The DNA for the CDR3 is TGTGCCATCAGTGAGGGACTAGCGGGGCAAGAGACCCAGTACTTC. Its translation is CAISEGLAGQETQYF.

The chain employs TRBV25-1 and TRBJ2-1; 7 nucleotides match TRBD1. V was clipped by 4 bases and J by 16 bases; unmatched bases: 10. CDR1 MGHDK and CDR2 SYGVNS come from the germline V gene. This CDR3 spans 12 amino acids. CDR3 in amino acids: CASSGGGLAHFF. The CDR3 nucleotides are TGTGCCAGCAGTGGAGGGGGCCTTGCTCACTTCTTC.

The chain carries TRBV4-2 and TRBJ2-1; 11 bases fit TRBD1. Trimming cost V 8 bases and J 4 bases; bases outside gene matches: 10. This CDR3 region has 16 residues. The germline CDR1 and CDR2 sequences are LGHNA and YNFKEQ. Written as DNA, the CDR3 is TGTGCCAGCTCTTCCCGGACAGGGGGCGGGTACAATGAGCAGTTCTTC. It is translated as CASSSRTGGGYNEQFF.

This clone was found once. The chain couples TRBV15 to TRBJ1-2; D gene uncertain. In germline, CDR1 is LNHNV, CDR2 YYDKDF (reference sequence). V lost 4 bases and J 5 bases, leaving 8 bases between the germline ends. The CDR3 length is 12 residues. As DNA, the CDR3 is TGTGCCACCAGCAAAGAGGCATATGGCTACACCTTC. Its translation is CATSKEAYGYTF.

V is TRBV18 and J is TRBJ2-5, with 10 bases that match TRBD1. V trimming: 3 bases; J trimming: 5 bases; junction bases outside the gene matches: 18. CDR1 is KGHSH, CDR2 LQKENI, per germline. This CDR3 spans 19 amino acids. The CDR3 nucleotides are TGTGCCAGCTCACCCCTCGCGACAGGGGGCATACAGGGCCCGGAGACCCAGTACTTC. It specifies CASSPLATGGIQGPETQYF.

In nucleotides, the CDR3 is TGTGCCAGCAGCTTTGGTGGGGGCCCGGAGACCCAGTACTTC. It is translated as CASSFGGGPETQYF. This sequence joins TRBV7-8 and TRBJ2-5; possibly TRBD1 for D (6 bases). V gave up 3 bases and J gave up 5 bases, with 13 bases separating them. The CDR3 has 14 residues. Germline CDR1 is SGHVS and CDR2 is FQNEAQ.